The rows below give T cell receptor beta chains drawn from one sample of a study of regulatory T cells in long-lasting Graves disease. TCRdb re-called the multiplex PCR reads with MiXCR, one entry per CDR3 protein. This sample yields roughly 360,000 distinct CDR3 sequences, of which roughly 24% are seen a single time; approximately 28% belongs to the top ten. This material consisted of peripheral blood mononuclear cells (PBMCs), taken when the disease was refractory, from a patient treated with antithyroid drugs. Receptors originate from a woman aged 40 to 55 with Graves disease. The CDR3 runs from the conserved cysteine through the conserved F or W. Each record gives: D gene, V gene, clone size, J gene, CDR3 protein, CDR3 DNA. A D gene is named only where the DNA matches it firmly. A clone size is listed for some rows: how often the clone was seen (once, few, many), or a class if it is expanded.

TRBD1,TRBV28,many,TRBJ1-1,CASSQPRDRENTEAFF,TGTGCCAGCAGTCAACCCCGGGACAGAGAGAACACTGAAGCTTTCTTT
-,TRBV10-2,few,TRBJ2-5,CASSPPGTLGETQYF,TGCGCCAGCAGTCCGCCAGGGACTTTGGGAGAGACCCAGTACTTC
-,TRBV27,many,TRBJ2-5,CASSFWGEETQYF,TGTGCCAGCAGTTTCTGGGGCGAAGAGACCCAGTACTTC
-,TRBV12-5,many,TRBJ2-4,CASGLWAGGLPKNIQYF,TGTGCTAGTGGTTTATGGGCCGGTGGACTACCAAAAAACATTCAGTACTTC
-,TRBV6-1,many,TRBJ1-2,CASSEATDLRGYTF,TGTGCCAGCAGTGAAGCCACAGATCTGAGGGGCTACACCTTC
TRBD1,TRBV7-2,-,TRBJ2-7,CASSKLPGQPYEQYF,TGTGCCAGCAGCAAACTGCCGGGACAGCCCTACGAGCAGTACTTC
TRBD2,TRBV13,few,TRBJ2-7,CASSLGAGWREQYF,TGTGCCAGCAGCTTAGGAGCGGGATGGCGCGAGCAGTACTTC
-,TRBV7-2,many,TRBJ1-5,CASSYMDSSNQPQHF,TGTGCCAGCAGTTATATGGACAGTAGCAATCAGCCCCAGCATTTT
-,TRBV5-1,few,TRBJ2-7,CANRPAGHEQYF,TGCGCCAACCGACCCGCCGGGCACGAGCAGTACTTC
TRBD1,TRBV2,many,TRBJ2-4,CASRQGAYLAKNIQYF,TGTGCCAGCAGACAGGGGGCATATCTAGCCAAAAACATTCAGTACTTC
-,TRBV27,many,TRBJ2-7,CASRHTLSKDYEQYF,TGTGCCAGCAGGCACACTTTAAGTAAGGACTACGAGCAGTACTTC
TRBD1,TRBV29-1,few,TRBJ2-2,CSVPTGDTGELFF,TGCAGCGTCCCGACAGGGGACACCGGGGAGCTGTTTTTT
-,TRBV6-5,many,TRBJ1-1,CASSYLVGRNTEAFF,TGTGCCAGCAGTTACCTGGTGGGGCGGAACACTGAAGCTTTCTTT
TRBD1,TRBV11-2,many,TRBJ1-2,CASSSQRRDRERLNYGYTF,TGTGCCAGCAGCTCTCAACGCCGGGACAGGGAAAGATTAAACTATGGCTACACCTTC
-,TRBV29-1,-,TRBJ2-7,CSVPGTSHYERYF,TGCAGCGTGCCCGGGACAAGCCACTACGAGCGGTACTTC
-,TRBV19,few,TRBJ1-5,CASSMAEYSNQPQHF,TGTGCCAGTAGTATGGCCGAATATAGCAATCAGCCCCAGCATTTT
-,TRBV28,many,TRBJ2-7,CASSLSGLTLPYEQYF,TGTGCCAGCAGTTTATCGGGACTCACTCTTCCCTACGAGCAGTACTTC
TRBD2,TRBV27,many,TRBJ2-1,CASSPTLAGEQFF,TGTGCCAGCAGTCCGACACTAGCGGGTGAGCAGTTCTTC
-,TRBV27,many,TRBJ1-1,CASSPGQYTEAFF,TGTGCCAGCAGCCCAGGACAGTACACTGAAGCTTTCTTT
TRBD1,TRBV20-1,-,TRBJ1-1,CSASPSSGGDTEAFF,TGCAGTGCTAGTCCCTCTTCAGGGGGTGACACTGAAGCTTTCTTT
-,TRBV6-1,many,TRBJ1-3,CASSTRGSSGNTIYF,TGTGCCAGCAGTACCCGCGGGAGCTCTGGAAACACCATATATTTT
-,TRBV7-6,few,TRBJ1-2,CASSLASGLGYGYTF,TGTGCCAGCAGCTTAGCGTCAGGGTTAGGGTATGGCTACACCTTC
-,TRBV6-1,-,TRBJ1-1,CASSPDANTEAFF,TGTGCCAGCAGTCCGGACGCGAACACTGAAGCTTTCTTT
TRBD1,TRBV4-1,-,TRBJ2-7,CASSQPGQNYEQYF,TGCGCCAGCAGCCAGCCGGGACAGAACTACGAGCAGTACTTC
-,TRBV10-3,-,TRBJ2-7,CAISEYSYEQYF,TGTGCCATCAGTGAGTACTCCTACGAGCAGTACTTC
TRBD2,TRBV15,-,TRBJ2-1,CATSRDWWAGVVYNEQFF,TGTGCCACCAGCAGAGATTGGTGGGCGGGAGTGGTCTACAATGAGCAGTTCTTC
TRBD1,TRBV20-1,few,TRBJ2-1,CSALTGTGGYDEQFF,TGCAGTGCGCTTACCGGGACAGGGGGATACGATGAGCAGTTCTTC
TRBD2,TRBV7-6,-,TRBJ2-2,CASSFSSGRYTGELFF,TGTGCCAGCAGTTTCTCTAGCGGGAGATACACCGGGGAGCTGTTTTTT
-,TRBV2,many,TRBJ1-5,CASRDAGNQPQHF,TGTGCCAGCAGGGACGCGGGGAATCAGCCCCAGCATTTT
-,TRBV5-4,-,TRBJ1-2,CASRFGRGEGYGYTF,TGTGCCAGCAGATTCGGACGCGGGGAGGGTTATGGCTACACCTTC
-,TRBV4-1,-,TRBJ1-2,CASSHKDSANYGYTF,TGCGCCAGCAGCCATAAAGACAGTGCTAACTATGGCTACACCTTC
-,TRBV2,few,TRBJ2-1,CASSDGFWNEQFF,TGTGCCAGCAGTGATGGGTTTTGGAATGAGCAGTTCTTC
-,TRBV6-1,-,TRBJ1-3,CASTGMGNTIYF,TGTGCCAGCACCGGGATGGGAAACACCATATATTTT
TRBD1,TRBV27,many,TRBJ2-5,CASSLSPTGEGSQYF,TGTGCCAGCAGTTTATCTCCGACAGGGGAAGGGTCCCAGTACTTC
TRBD2,TRBV4-2,-,TRBJ2-5,CASSQYGKTSGSRFQETQYF,TGTGCCAGCAGCCAGTATGGGAAGACTAGCGGGAGCCGATTTCAAGAGACCCAGTACTTC
-,TRBV5-1,-,TRBJ1-1,CASSLAGQMNTEAFF,TGCGCCAGCAGCTTGGCCGGGCAGATGAACACTGAAGCTTTCTTT
-,TRBV11-2,many,TRBJ2-4,CASSLVTGIGKNIQYF,TGTGCCAGCAGCTTAGTTACAGGAATAGGCAAAAACATTCAGTACTTC
-,TRBV5-1,-,TRBJ2-7,CASSDNRVTYEQYF,TGCGCCAGCAGCGATAACAGGGTAACCTACGAGCAGTACTTC
TRBD2,TRBV5-1,-,TRBJ2-1,CASRGTSGNLRNEQFF,TGCGCCAGCAGAGGGACTAGCGGGAATCTTAGGAATGAGCAGTTCTTC
-,TRBV27,many,TRBJ1-1,CASSLEVNTEAFF,TGTGCCAGCAGTTTAGAGGTGAACACTGAAGCTTTCTTT
-,TRBV28,many,TRBJ1-2,CASTTEGDGYTF,TGTGCCAGCACTACGGAAGGGGATGGCTACACCTTC
TRBD1,TRBV19,-,TRBJ2-5,CASKGQGPRTQYF,TGTGCCAGCAAGGGACAGGGGCCCCGGACCCAGTACTTC
TRBD1,TRBV2,many,TRBJ2-5,CASSEGLQGGETQYF,TGTGCCAGCAGTGAAGGATTACAGGGGGGAGAGACCCAGTACTTC
TRBD2,TRBV11-2,-,TRBJ2-3,CASRGLAGGPGTPQYF,TGTGCCAGCAGGGGACTAGCGGGAGGGCCGGGGACCCCGCAGTATTTT
-,TRBV3-1,few,TRBJ2-4,CASSSPGDLAKNIQYF,TGTGCCAGCAGCTCCCCAGGGGATCTGGCCAAAAACATTCAGTACTTC
-,TRBV27,many,TRBJ1-1,CASTIVPDTEAFF,TGTGCCAGCACCATAGTGCCGGACACTGAAGCTTTCTTT
-,TRBV5-1,few,TRBJ2-6,CASSTTYSGANVLTF,TGCGCCAGCAGCACAACATACTCTGGGGCCAACGTCCTGACTTTC
-,TRBV7-9,few,TRBJ1-2,CASSLRGEENYGYTF,TGTGCCAGCAGCTTAAGGGGGGAGGAGAACTATGGCTACACCTTC
TRBD1,TRBV13,many,TRBJ2-5,CASSLRDRQETQYF,TGTGCCAGCAGCTTGCGGGACAGGCAAGAGACCCAGTACTTC
TRBD2,TRBV19,few,TRBJ2-1,CASSHGLAGYEQFF,TGTGCCAGTAGCCACGGACTAGCGGGCTATGAGCAGTTCTTC
TRBD1,TRBV27,many,TRBJ1-2,CASGGQGVITF,TGTGCCAGCGGGGGACAGGGAGTTATTACCTTC
-,TRBV11-3,-,TRBJ1-3,CASSETFGNTIYF,TGTGCCAGCAGCGAGACCTTCGGAAACACCATATATTTT
-,TRBV6-1,many,TRBJ1-1,CASSEVGMNTEAFF,TGTGCCAGCAGTGAAGTTGGGATGAACACTGAAGCTTTCTTT
-,TRBV6-2/TRBV6-3,-,TRBJ2-7,CASSGGPRSSYEQYF,TGTGCCAGCTCTGGGGGCCCCCGGAGCTCCTACGAGCAGTACTTC
-,TRBV10-3,-,TRBJ1-5,CATGAHQPQHF,TGTGCCACTGGAGCCCATCAGCCCCAGCATTTT
TRBD2,TRBV11-2,few,TRBJ2-7,CASSLGPAGDLYEQYF,TGTGCCAGCAGCTTAGGGCCAGCGGGAGATCTTTACGAGCAGTACTTC